A selection of T cell receptor beta chains follows, all from one sample in a study of blood T cell repertoires in COVID-19. The table came from immunoSEQ multiplex PCR; TCRdb's copy has only in-frame clones and leaves some out. This table has about 100,000 clones, roughly 79% appearing once. Sequenced material: peripheral blood. These receptors were obtained from an elderly man with COVID-19, enrolled during active disease. CDR3s include the opening cysteine and the closing phenylalanine or tryptophan. Fields, in order: J gene, V gene, D gene, clone size, CDR3 protein, CDR3 DNA. D genes are given only for firm matches. Clone size is not always given. Where it is, it says once, few, many or a class for expanded clones.

J: TRBJ2-3; V: TRBV4-2; D: TRBD2; size: .; CDR3: CASSHSSGGVLMTDTQYF; DNA: TGTGCCAGCAGCCACTCTAGCGGGGGGGTCCTAATGACAGATACGCAGTATTTT
J: TRBJ2-7; V: TRBV6-6; D: .; size: .; CDR3: CASSSRDFYSYEQYF; DNA: TGTGCCAGCAGCTCCCGGGACTTTTACTCCTACGAGCAGTACTTC
J: TRBJ2-1; V: TRBV6-4; D: TRBD1; size: .; CDR3: CASSVRDRGYNEQFF; DNA: TGTGCCAGCAGCGTCCGGGACAGGGGTTACAATGAGCAGTTCTTC
J: TRBJ1-3; V: TRBV6-6; D: .; size: .; CDR3: CASSQPATGPGNTIYF; DNA: TGTGCCAGCAGTCAACCCGCCACAGGGCCCGGAAACACCATATATTTT
J: TRBJ2-2; V: TRBV2; D: .; size: .; CDR3: CASRSVPTGFTGELFF; DNA: TGTGCCAGCAGGTCCGTCCCGACCGGGTTTACCGGGGAGCTGTTTTTT
J: TRBJ2-7; V: TRBV28; D: .; size: few; CDR3: CASSSRLVGYEQYF; DNA: TGTGCCAGCAGTTCACGACTAGTCGGCTACGAGCAGTACTTC
J: TRBJ1-6; V: TRBV30; D: TRBD1; size: .; CDR3: CAWSVEQGVGVNSPLHF; DNA: TGTGCCTGGAGTGTCGAACAGGGGGTCGGAGTTAATTCACCCCTCCACTTT
J: TRBJ2-3; V: TRBV10-2; D: .; size: .; CDR3: CASRPITRDFTDTQYF; DNA: TGCGCCAGCAGGCCCATCACTCGGGACTTCACAGATACGCAGTATTTT
J: TRBJ1-2; V: TRBV7-8; D: TRBD1; size: .; CDR3: CASSLFQGVDYGYTF; DNA: TGTGCCAGCAGCTTGTTTCAGGGGGTTGACTATGGCTACACCTTC
J: TRBJ2-5; V: TRBV18; D: .; size: .; CDR3: CASSTGGTVQETQYF; DNA: TGTGCCAGCTCAACTGGGGGGACAGTCCAAGAGACCCAGTACTTC
J: TRBJ1-5; V: TRBV19; D: .; size: .; CDR3: CASSIERIVRQPQHF; DNA: TGTGCCAGTAGTATTGAGAGGATAGTAAGACAGCCCCAGCATTTT
J: TRBJ1-2; V: TRBV4-3; D: TRBD1; size: once; CDR3: CASSRRGQGAGGYTF; DNA: TGCGCCAGCAGCCGGAGAGGACAGGGCGCGGGCGGCTACACCTTC
J: TRBJ1-6; V: TRBV9; D: .; size: .; CDR3: CASSVGPGVSDSPLHF; DNA: TGTGCCAGCAGCGTAGGTCCAGGGGTATCGGACTCACCCCTCCACTTT
J: TRBJ2-3; V: TRBV27; D: TRBD2; size: .; CDR3: CASGTSGRYTQYF; DNA: TGTGCCAGCGGGACTAGCGGGAGGTATACGCAGTATTTT
J: TRBJ1-1; V: TRBV25-1; D: TRBD1; size: few; CDR3: CASSAMDRLLTEAFF; DNA: TGTGCCAGCAGTGCTATGGACAGGCTGCTCACTGAAGCTTTCTTT